One and the same sample provided the 5 T cell receptor beta chains below, sequenced in a study of STAT5B mutations in CD4+ large granular lymphocyte leukemia. Here immunoSEQ multiplex PCR was the method, and the copy in TCRdb shows in-frame clones only, minus some. The sample shows 40,000 to 55,000 clones, 80% to 85% of them seen only once. Sequencing was carried out using CD4+ T cells from blood buffy coats. The receptors here all came from a human donor in good health.

This chain links TRBV5-1 with TRBJ1-3; D call uncertain. Trimming left V 4 bases short and J 7 bases short, with 9 bases between. CDR3 length: 12 amino acids. The germline CDR1 and CDR2 sequences are SGHRS and YFSETQ. The CDR3 is CASSPPGNTIYF. CDR3 nucleotide sequence: TGCGCCAGCAGCCCCCCGGGGAACACCATATATTTT.

V and J are TRBV7-8 and TRBJ2-1; 7 positions agree with TRBD2. The CDR3 is 20 amino acids. Germline values: CDR1 SGHVS, CDR2 FQNEAQ. V dropped 6 bases and J dropped 0; count of bases not matched to a gene: 20. This chain's CDR3 is CASRFRRVSGPGGSYNEQFF. For the CDR3, the DNA is TGTGCCAGCAGATTTAGAAGAGTATCAGGGCCGGGGGGCTCCTACAATGAGCAGTTCTTC. Drawing the rest from reference TRBV7-8 and TRBJ2-1, the complete variable domain is GAGVSQSPRYKVAKRGQDVALRCDPISGHVSLFWYQQALGQGPEFLTYFQNEAQLDKSGLPSDRFFAERPEGSVSTLKIQRTQQEDSAVYLCASRFRRVSGPGGSYNEQFFGPGTRLTVL.

The chain has TRBV5-6 and TRBJ1-3; D not certain. CDR1 is SGHDT, CDR2 YYEEEE, per germline. Trimming removed 3 bases at V and 0 bases at J, with 16 bases between. The CDR3 contains 17 residues. CDR3 residues: CASSSPNRHLSGNTIYF. The CDR3, as DNA: TGTGCCAGCAGCTCCCCAAATAGACACCTCTCTGGAAACACCATATATTTT.

This sequence joins TRBV5-6 and TRBJ2-5; the match to TRBD2 covers 11 bases. The end of the DNA fits TRBJ2-7 better, so the J call may be wrong. The CDR3 has 17 residues. Germline-derived CDR1 and CDR2 are SGHDT and YYEEEE. The CDR3 DNA reads as TGTGCCAGCAGCTCGGGACTAGCGGTTGGGGGGTTCTACGAGCAGTACTTC. This encodes CASSSGLAVGGFYEQYF.

For the CDR3, the DNA is TGTGCCAGCAGGGTCACAGGGGGCGCCCGGATCAAACTGTTTTTT. This codes for CASRVTGGARIKLFF. The chain joins TRBV6-1 to TRBJ1-4; 9 bases line up with TRBD1. V shed 6 bases and J 11 bases; nucleotides not matched to a gene: 13. This CDR3 has 15 residues. Germline values: CDR1 MNHNS, CDR2 SASEGT.